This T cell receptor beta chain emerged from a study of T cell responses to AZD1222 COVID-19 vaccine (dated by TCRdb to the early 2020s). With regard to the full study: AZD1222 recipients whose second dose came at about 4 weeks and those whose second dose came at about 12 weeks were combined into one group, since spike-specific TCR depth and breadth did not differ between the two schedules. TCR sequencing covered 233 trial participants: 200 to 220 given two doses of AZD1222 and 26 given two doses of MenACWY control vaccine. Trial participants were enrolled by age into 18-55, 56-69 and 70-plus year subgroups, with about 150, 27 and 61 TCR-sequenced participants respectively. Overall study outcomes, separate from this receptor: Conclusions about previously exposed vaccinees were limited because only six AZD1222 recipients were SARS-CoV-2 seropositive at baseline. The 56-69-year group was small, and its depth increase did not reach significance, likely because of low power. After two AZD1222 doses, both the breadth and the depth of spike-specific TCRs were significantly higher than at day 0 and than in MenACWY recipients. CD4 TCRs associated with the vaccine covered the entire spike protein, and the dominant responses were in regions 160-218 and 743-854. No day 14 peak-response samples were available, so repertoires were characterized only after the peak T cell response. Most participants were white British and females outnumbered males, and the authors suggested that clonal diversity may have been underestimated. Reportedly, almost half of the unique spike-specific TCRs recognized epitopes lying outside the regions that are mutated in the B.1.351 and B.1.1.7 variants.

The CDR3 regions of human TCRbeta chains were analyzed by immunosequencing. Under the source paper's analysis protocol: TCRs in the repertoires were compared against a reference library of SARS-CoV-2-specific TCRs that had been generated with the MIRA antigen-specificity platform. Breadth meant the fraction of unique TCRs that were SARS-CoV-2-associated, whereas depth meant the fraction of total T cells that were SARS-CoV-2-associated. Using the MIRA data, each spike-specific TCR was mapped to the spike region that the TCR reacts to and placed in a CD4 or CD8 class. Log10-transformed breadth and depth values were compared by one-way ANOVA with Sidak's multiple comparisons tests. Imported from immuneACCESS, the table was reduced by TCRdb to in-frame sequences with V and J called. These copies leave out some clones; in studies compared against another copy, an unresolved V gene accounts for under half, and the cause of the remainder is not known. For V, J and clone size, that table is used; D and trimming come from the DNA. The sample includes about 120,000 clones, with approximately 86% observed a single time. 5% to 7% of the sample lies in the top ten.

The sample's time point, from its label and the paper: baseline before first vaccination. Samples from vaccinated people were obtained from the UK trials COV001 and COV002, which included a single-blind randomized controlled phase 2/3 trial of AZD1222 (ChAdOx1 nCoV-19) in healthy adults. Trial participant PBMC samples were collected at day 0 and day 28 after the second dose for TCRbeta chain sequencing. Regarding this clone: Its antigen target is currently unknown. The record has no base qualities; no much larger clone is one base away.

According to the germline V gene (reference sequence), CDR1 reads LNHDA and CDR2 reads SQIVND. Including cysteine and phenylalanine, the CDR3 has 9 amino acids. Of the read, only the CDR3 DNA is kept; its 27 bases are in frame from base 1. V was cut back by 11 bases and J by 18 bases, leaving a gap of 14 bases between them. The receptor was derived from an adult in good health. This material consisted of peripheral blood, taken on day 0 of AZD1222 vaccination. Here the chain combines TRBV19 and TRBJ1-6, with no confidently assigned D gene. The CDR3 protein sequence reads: CAPAPFSHF. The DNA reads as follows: TGTGCCCCAGCCCCGTTCTCCCACTTT.